What follows are 31 T cell receptor beta chains derived from one specimen sequenced in a study of regulatory T cells in long-lasting Graves disease (dated by TCRdb to the early 2020s). The time point label for this specimen denotes: newly diagnosed GD, antithyroid drugs for less than 3 months. RNA was extracted from PBMCs in TRIzol for both TCR sequencing and RNA sequencing. The receptor library was made with multiplex PCR. TCRdb lists the instrument as Illumina HiSeq 4000. iRepertoire HTBI primers and Arm-PCR amplification of CDR3 regions were used to construct TCR beta libraries. TCRdb itself trimmed the public reads at Q25 with fastp, ran MiXCR and retained productive beta chains. A single entry per CDR3 protein holds the most common genes and DNA from its merged rows. Across this sample there are a few hundred thousand distinct CDR3 sequences, with 11% to 15% seen only once. Of the sample, 17% is held by the ten largest clones.

These data were also filed under a second study, of T cells in Graves' hyperthyroidism and ophthalmopathy.

The sample here was peripheral blood mononuclear cells (PBMCs), taken at new diagnosis, from a patient treated with antithyroid drugs. The receptors were gathered from a woman aged 45-65 years with Graves disease. Donor details come from another sample of the same person, matched by shared clones.

About this clonotype itself: This may stem from a read error, because a much larger clone lies one nucleotide away. The V gene is TRBV7-9, the J gene TRBJ2-5; D possibly corresponds to TRBD2 (6 bases). Germline-derived CDR1 and CDR2 are SEHNR and FQNEAQ (reference sequence). The CDR3 spans 12 residues. The CDR3: CAGSPGDGTQYF. In nucleotides, the CDR3 is TGTGCCGGCAGCCCGGGGGACGGGACCCAGTACTTC.

Ten or more counts support this clonotype. This rearrangement joins TRBV11-2 to TRBJ2-7; D is perhaps TRBD1 (7 bases). The CDR3 consists of 13 residues. CDR1 and CDR2 from the germline V gene are SGHAT and FQNNGV. Trimming left V 1 base short and J 5 bases short, with 9 bases between. As DNA, the CDR3 is TGTGCCAGCAGCTTAGGCGGGACAGACGAGCAGTACTTC. Translation gives CASSLGGTDEQYF.

The chain combines TRBV6-5 with TRBJ2-5; 11 nucleotides agree with TRBD2. This CDR3 spans 20 amino acids. J lost 5 bases, V lost 1 base, and 18 bases had no gene match. From germline, CDR1 is MNHEY and CDR2 SVGAGI. The CDR3 reads CASSYLPSGRKFIRLETQYF. The CDR3 DNA reads TGTGCCAGCAGTTACTTGCCTAGCGGGAGGAAGTTTATTAGGTTGGAGACCCAGTACTTC.

This clonotype was detected ten times or more. The V and J genes are TRBV20-1 and TRBJ2-3; 9 bases are a match to TRBD2. V lost 0 bases and J lost 4; bases outside the gene matches: 5. Germline V lookup: CDR1 DFQATT, CDR2 SNEGSKA (reference sequence). CDR3 length equals 15 residues. In DNA form, the CDR3 reads TGCAGTGCTAGAGAGCCTAGCGGGATAGCAGATACGCAGTATTTT. Encoded protein: CSAREPSGIADTQYF.

This clonotype has a count of ten or more. The rearrangement links TRBV5-1 to TRBJ2-5; 7 positions agree with TRBD1. V was pared by 4 bases and J by 2 bases, with 8 bases of the junction left unmatched. This CDR3 region has 15 residues. Germline V gives CDR1 SGHRS, CDR2 YFSETQ. The CDR3 bases are TGCGCCAGCAGCCCAAGGGGACAGTGGCAAGAGACCCAGTACTTC. Translating gives CASSPRGQWQETQYF. Full variable domain (missing parts from reference TRBV5-1 and TRBJ2-5): KAGVTQTPRYLIKTRGQQVTLSCSPISGHRSVSWYQQTPGQGLQFLFEYFSETQRNKGNFPGRFSGRQFSNSRSEMNVSTLELGDSALYLCASSPRGQWQETQYFGPGTRLLVL.

The J gene is TRBJ2-2, the V gene TRBV28; maybe TRBD1 (5 bases). The CDR3 length is 15 residues. Germline V lookup: CDR1 MDHEN, CDR2 SYDVKM. With 3 bases removed from V and 4 bases from J, the gap between germline ends came to 12 bases. The chain's CDR3 is CASSLSQGFTGELFF. CDR3 in DNA: TGTGCCAGCAGTTTGTCCCAGGGATTCACCGGGGAGCTGTTTTTT.

The chain links TRBV4-1 to TRBJ2-1; 13 nucleotides agree with TRBD2. The ends lost 1 base at V and 1 base at J; junction bases unmatched: 7. Germline V gives CDR1 MGHRA, CDR2 YSYEKL. This CDR3 is built from 19 residues. The CDR3: CASSQGGLAGAWSYNEQFF. The CDR3 coding sequence is TGCGCCAGCAGCCAAGGCGGACTAGCGGGAGCGTGGTCCTACAATGAGCAGTTCTTC.

This clonotype was seen ten or more times. This CDR3 reads CARQLWLEAFF. The CDR3 DNA reads as TGCGCCAGACAATTATGGCTTGAAGCTTTCTTT. The chain joins TRBV5-1 to TRBJ1-1; D unresolved. This CDR3 contains 11 residues. With 8 bases removed from V and 7 bases from J, the gap between germline ends came to 12 bases. The germline gives CDR1 SGHRS, CDR2 YFSETQ.

The chain employs TRBV19 and TRBJ2-1, with 9 bases identical to TRBD2. Germline-derived CDR1 and CDR2 are LNHDA and SQIVND (reference sequence). The CDR3 runs to 15 residues. V shed 6 bases, J shed 10 bases, and the junction held 13 bases outside the gene matches. The DNA of the CDR3 is TGTGCCAGTAGCAGGTCTAGCGGGAACGGAGCGGAGCAGTTCTTC. This sequence encodes CASSRSSGNGAEQFF.

In this sample, this clonotype turned up a few times. CDR3 coding DNA: TGTGCCAGCAGCGGGCGACTTCCCGTCAGCACAGATACGCAGTATTTT. Translated, it gives CASSGRLPVSTDTQYF. V usage is TRBV13 and J usage is TRBJ2-3; no firm D call. CDR3 length equals 16 residues. Trimming shortened V by 5 bases and J by 0 bases, and 15 bases separated the two germline ends. The V gene's germline CDR1 is PRHDT and CDR2 FYEKMQ (reference sequence).

The genes are TRBV14 and TRBJ1-2; D is unclear. V gave up 1 base and J gave up 7 bases, with 10 bases separating them. Germline CDR1 and CDR2: SGHDN and FVKESK. This CDR3 has 13 amino acids. The DNA for the CDR3 is TGTGCCAGCAGCCAAGTGAGGGCAGGTGGCTACACCTTC. It codes for CASSQVRAGGYTF.

Ten or more counts support this clonotype. CDR3 loop: CSAAIAVNSYEQYF. CDR3 DNA sequence: TGCAGTGCAGCAATAGCGGTTAACTCCTACGAGCAGTACTTC. The chain employs TRBV20-1 and TRBJ2-7; tentatively, D is TRBD2 (6 bases). V lost 6 bases and J 0 bases, leaving 15 bases between the germline ends. The CDR3 runs to 14 residues. CDR1 is DFQATT and CDR2 is SNEGSKA in the germline V gene (reference sequence).

This clonotype was recorded a few times. The V and J genes are TRBV19 and TRBJ2-5; no definite D call. The V gene lost 5 bases and the J gene lost 7 bases, with 14 bases spanning the gap. CDR3 length: 13 amino acids. In germline, CDR1 is LNHDA, CDR2 SQIVND (reference sequence). The CDR3 DNA follows: TGTGCCAGTAGTCCCCGGACCCGAGGGACCCAGTACTTC. Protein: CASSPRTRGTQYF.

The sample holds many counts of this clonotype. The chain employs TRBV11-1 and TRBJ2-1; TRBD2 matches 9 bases. The CDR3 runs 16 residues. J was trimmed by 5 bases and V by 2 bases; bases with no gene match: 7. Per germline, CDR1 SGHAT and CDR2 FQDESV (reference sequence). The CDR3 sequence: CASSLLAGARNNEQFF. The CDR3 DNA follows: TGTGCCAGCAGCTTATTAGCGGGAGCGAGGAACAATGAGCAGTTCTTC.

This rearrangement joins TRBV20-1 to TRBJ1-1, with a possible D match to TRBD1 (5 bases). Germline lookup yields CDR1 DFQATT and CDR2 SNEGSKA (reference sequence). The CDR3 has 16 amino acids. With 4 bases removed from V and 1 base from J, the gap between germline ends came to 19 bases. The CDR3 DNA follows: TGCAGTGCTATTGCCCCCCAGACAGCGACGAACACTGAAGCTTTCTTT. Translation gives CSAIAPQTATNTEAFF.

V usage is TRBV5-1 and J usage is TRBJ2-1; D is unresolved. The CDR3 loop spans 15 amino acids. V dropped 8 bases and J dropped 0 bases, with 15 bases sitting between them. Per germline, CDR1 SGHRS and CDR2 YFSETQ. The CDR3 protein is CASLKGTSSYNEQFF. The CDR3 DNA sequence: TGCGCCAGTCTGAAGGGTACCAGCTCCTACAATGAGCAGTTCTTC.

The V and J genes are TRBV28 and TRBJ2-1; 9 bases are shared with TRBD2. Germline V gene lookup returns CDR1 MDHEN and CDR2 SYDVKM. Trimming cost V 3 bases and J 10 bases; bases outside gene matches: 4. The CDR3 contains 13 residues. The CDR3 here is CASSLREGYEQFF. Written as DNA, the CDR3 is TGTGCCAGCAGTTTGCGGGAGGGCTACGAGCAGTTCTTC.

The CDR3 region is CASSSPGERAGEQFF. The CDR3 DNA follows: TGTGCCAGCAGTTCACCAGGAGAGAGGGCTGGTGAGCAGTTCTTC. This chain joins TRBV27 and TRBJ2-1; a weak D match, TRBD2 (5 bases). CDR3 size: 15 residues. Germline V gene sequence: CDR1 MNHEY, CDR2 SMNVEV (reference sequence). V lost 4 bases to trimming and J lost 9 bases, with 19 bases between them.

This clonotype was picked up many times. DNA of the CDR3: TGTGCCAGCAGTGAAAGGGTTGCGGGAGGGCTCGGGCAGTTCTTC. Its protein product is CASSERVAGGLGQFF. The chain uses TRBV2 and TRBJ2-1, with 9 bases fitting TRBD2. CDR3 length: 15 amino acids. Trimming removed 2 bases from V and 12 bases from J; junction bases left unmatched: 11. Per the germline V gene, CDR1 is SNHLY and CDR2 is FYNNEI.

J is TRBJ2-1 and V is TRBV20-1, with 10 bases aligning to TRBD2. Per the germline V gene, CDR1 is DFQATT and CDR2 is SNEGSKA (reference sequence). This CDR3 spans 16 amino acids. Losses at the gene ends were 4 bases for V and 4 bases for J; bases not matched to a gene: 10. The CDR3 sequence is CSANARGLAIYNEQFF. CDR3 nucleotides: TGCAGTGCTAACGCTCGGGGACTAGCGATTTACAATGAGCAGTTCTTC.

This clonotype was recorded a few times. V and J are TRBV9 and TRBJ1-2; perhaps TRBD1 as D (5 bases). Germline CDR1 SGDLS, CDR2 YYNGEE. The CDR3 is made up of 13 amino acids. Trimming left V 0 bases short and J 6 bases short, with 9 bases between. Here the CDR3 DNA reads TGTGCCAGCAGCGTAGTAGGGGTTGATGGCTACACCTTC. Translating it yields CASSVVGVDGYTF.

Ten or more counts support this clonotype. The V call is TRBV9, the J call TRBJ1-1, with no clear D. Trimming took off 4 bases at V and 6 bases at J, with 13 bases between the two ends. Germline V gene sequence: CDR1 SGDLS, CDR2 YYNGEE. The CDR3 runs to 13 residues. CDR3 in DNA: TGTGCCAGCAGCCCAAGGAGTTGGGCTGAAGCTTTCTTT. Its protein is CASSPRSWAEAFF.

As regards this clonotype: A much more abundant neighbour one base away suggests this may be a read error. The rearrangement joins TRBV5-1 to TRBJ2-5, with TRBD2 as a possible D gene (5 bases). The CDR3 has 15 residues. Looked up from germline, CDR1 is SGHRS and CDR2 is YFSETQ. The V gene lost 0 bases and the J gene lost 11 bases, with 20 bases spanning the gap. DNA of the CDR3: TGCGCCAGCAGCTTGGAGGCTAGCACTCACAATGAGCAGTACTTC. Its translation is CASSLEASTHNEQYF.

In its sample, this clonotype was seen a few times. This rearrangement joins TRBV9 to TRBJ2-1, with D perhaps TRBD1 or TRBD2 (5 bases each). CDR3 size: 15 residues. V dropped 0 bases and J dropped 2 bases, with 9 bases sitting between them. Germline values: CDR1 SGDLS, CDR2 YYNGEE. CDR3 in amino acids: CASSVERGAYNEQFF. The CDR3 bases are TGTGCCAGCAGCGTAGAGAGAGGGGCCTACAATGAGCAGTTCTTC.

This clonotype showed up many times. This chain joins TRBV28 and TRBJ1-2; TRBD1 matches at 7 bases. Germline CDR1 is MDHEN and CDR2 is SYDVKM. CDR3 size: 15 residues. V dropped 5 bases and J dropped 3; count of bases not matched to a gene: 9. CDR3: CASSPRTGSHYGYTF. The DNA of the CDR3 is TGTGCCAGCAGTCCACGGACAGGTTCACACTATGGCTACACCTTC.

This clonotype was seen many times. This rearrangement joins TRBV11-2 to TRBJ2-3; 13 bases are a match to TRBD2. From germline, CDR1 is SGHAT and CDR2 FQNNGV. There are 15 residues in the CDR3. Trimming at V came to 5 bases and at J to 5 bases, leaving 4 bases not matched to a gene. The CDR3 bases are TGTGCCAGCAGCGCTGGACTAGCGGGAGTAGATACGCAGTATTTT. It codes for CASSAGLAGVDTQYF.

This clonotype was counted ten times or more. An end of the junction differs from the germline gene, which may be a read error. The CDR3 is CASSLTGDQPQHF. The CDR3 region has the DNA TGTGCCAGCAGCTTGACAGGGGATCAGCCCCAGCATTTT. The rearrangement uses TRBV5-1 and TRBJ1-5; 8 nucleotides line up with TRBD1. CDR1 is SGHRS, CDR2 YFSETQ, per germline. This CDR3 has 13 residues.

This clonotype was detected many times. The chain joins TRBV7-2 to TRBJ1-5; D might be TRBD1 (6 bases). Deletions cut 3 bases from V and 3 bases from J, with 12 bases between. Germline assignment: CDR1 SGHTA and CDR2 FQGNSA. The CDR3 sequence is 15 residues long. DNA of the CDR3: TGTGCCAGCAGCTTTTCAGGGGCGAACAATCAGCCCCAGCATTTT. Its protein is CASSFSGANNQPQHF.

The chain has TRBV5-5 and TRBJ1-4; 9 nucleotides align to TRBD1. CDR1 is SGHKS, CDR2 YYEKEE, per germline (reference sequence). The junction had 8 bases not matched to a gene; V was cut back by 5 bases and J by 6 bases. This CDR3 is 15 amino acids long. CDR3 sequence reads: CASSLGWTGDEKLFF. In DNA form, the CDR3 reads TGTGCCAGCAGTTTAGGGTGGACAGGGGATGAAAAACTGTTTTTT. Using reference TRBV5-5 and TRBJ1-4 for the parts outside the CDR3, the full variable domain is DAGVTQSPTHLIKTRGQQVTLRCSPISGHKSVSWYQQVLGQGPQFIFQYYEKEERGRGNFPDRFSARQFPNYSSELNVNALLLGDSALYLCASSLGWTGDEKLFFGSGTQLSVL.

This clonotype showed up many times. V gene TRBV2 combines with J gene TRBJ2-5; tentative D call: TRBD1 (5 bases). The V end lost 3 bases, the J end lost 4 bases, and 6 bases lay between the germline ends. From germline, CDR1 is SNHLY and CDR2 FYNNEI. This CDR3 is 12 amino acids long. DNA of the CDR3: TGTGCCAGCAGTGATGACAGAGAGACCCAGTACTTC. This codes for CASSDDRETQYF.

Many counts were recorded for this clonotype. The genes are TRBV2 and TRBJ1-2; D may be TRBD1 (6 bases). V lost 3 bases and J 11 bases, leaving 16 bases between the germline ends. The V gene's germline CDR1 is SNHLY and CDR2 FYNNEI. CDR3 length equals 13 residues. The CDR3 loop is CASSEQGPENYTF. Written as DNA, the CDR3 is TGTGCCAGCAGTGAGCAGGGGCCGGAGAATTACACCTTC.